This T cell receptor beta chain was recovered during a study of cytotoxic CD8 clonotypes in ibrutinib-treated CLL. Assay used: immunoSEQ multiplex PCR; TCRdb lists only in-frame clones, some missing. The sample has tens of thousands of clones, over 55% seen once. Trimming removed 3 bases from V and 2 bases from J; junction bases left unmatched: 7. CDR1 and CDR2 from the germline V gene are PRHDT and FYEKMQ (reference sequence). The CDR3 length is 16 residues. The source is a human donor with chronic lymphocytic leukemia. The starting material was PBMCs, obtained at disease progression, from a patient treated with ibrutinib. The chain links TRBV13 to TRBJ2-3, with 8 bases aligning to TRBD1. The CDR3 is CASSFGQGPSTDTQYF. CDR3 DNA: TGTGCCAGCAGCTTTGGACAGGGTCCTTCCACAGATACGCAGTATTTT.